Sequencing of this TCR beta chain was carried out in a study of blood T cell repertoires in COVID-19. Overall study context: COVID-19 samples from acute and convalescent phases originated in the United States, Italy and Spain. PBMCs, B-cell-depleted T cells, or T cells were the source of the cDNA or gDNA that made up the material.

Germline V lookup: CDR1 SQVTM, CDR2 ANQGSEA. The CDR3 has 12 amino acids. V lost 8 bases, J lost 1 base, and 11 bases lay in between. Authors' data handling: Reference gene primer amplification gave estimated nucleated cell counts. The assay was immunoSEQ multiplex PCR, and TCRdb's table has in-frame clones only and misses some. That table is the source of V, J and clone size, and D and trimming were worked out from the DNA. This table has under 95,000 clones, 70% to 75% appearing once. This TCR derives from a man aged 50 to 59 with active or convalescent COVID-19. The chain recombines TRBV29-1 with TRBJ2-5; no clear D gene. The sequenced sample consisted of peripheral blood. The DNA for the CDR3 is TGCAGCTCTGATGGCGGCCAAGAGACCCAGTACTTC. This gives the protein CSSDGGQETQYF.